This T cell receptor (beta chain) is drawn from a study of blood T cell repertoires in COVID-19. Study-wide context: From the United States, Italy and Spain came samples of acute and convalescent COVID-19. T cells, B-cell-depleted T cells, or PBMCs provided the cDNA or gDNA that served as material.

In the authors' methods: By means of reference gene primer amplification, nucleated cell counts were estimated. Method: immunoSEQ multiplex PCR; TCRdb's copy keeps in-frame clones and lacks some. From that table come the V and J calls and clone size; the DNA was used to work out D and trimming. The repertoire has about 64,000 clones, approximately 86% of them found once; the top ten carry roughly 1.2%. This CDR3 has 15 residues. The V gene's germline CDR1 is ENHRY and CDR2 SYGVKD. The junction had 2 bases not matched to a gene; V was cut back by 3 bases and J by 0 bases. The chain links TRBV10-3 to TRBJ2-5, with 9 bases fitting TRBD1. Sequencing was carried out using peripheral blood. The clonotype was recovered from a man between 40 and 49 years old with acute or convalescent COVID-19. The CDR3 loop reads CAISEGTGYQETQYF. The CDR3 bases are TGTGCCATCAGTGAAGGGACAGGGTACCAAGAGACCCAGTACTTC.